What follows are 28 T cell receptor beta chains derived from one specimen sequenced in a study of early T cells in non-severe SARS-CoV-2 infection. TCRdb re-analysed the 5' RACE reads in MiXCR, keeping a single row per CDR3 protein. The sample comprises roughly 24,000 distinct CDR3 sequences, approximately 5% of which are singletons, and about 4% rests with the top ten. The specimen sequenced was whole blood. The receptors were sampled from an adult who was a healthcare worker with PCR-confirmed SARS-CoV-2 infection or an uninfected control (not recorded which).

This chain joins TRBV7-6 and TRBJ2-3; 9 nucleotides agree with TRBD2. Germline CDR1 and CDR2: SGHVS and FNYEAQ. The CDR3 spans 16 residues. J was trimmed by 4 bases and V by 1 base; bases with no gene match: 6. In nucleotides, the CDR3 is TGTGCCAGCAGCTTAGTGGCGGGGGGGGGCGCAGATACGCAGTATTTT. It specifies CASSLVAGGGADTQYF. The full variable domain, rest sourced from reference TRBV7-6 and TRBJ2-3, is GAGVSQSPRYKVTKRGQDVALRCDPISGHVSLYWYRQALGQGPEFLTYFNYEAQQDKSGLPNDRFSAERPEGSISTLTIQRTEQRDSAMYRCASSLVAGGGADTQYFGPGTRLTVL.

This clonotype was observed many times. This CDR3 reads CASSLDQVYEQYF. CDR3 in DNA: TGTGCCAGCAGCTTAGATCAGGTCTACGAGCAGTACTTC. The rearrangement links TRBV11-2 to TRBJ2-7; D is ambiguous. This CDR3 region has 13 residues. V dropped 0 bases and J dropped 3 bases, with 6 bases sitting between them. Germline lookup yields CDR1 SGHAT and CDR2 FQNNGV.

This clonotype has at least ten counts. The chain couples TRBV27 to TRBJ2-7; TRBD1 is a possible D gene (5 bases). Per germline, CDR1 MNHEY and CDR2 SMNVEV (reference sequence). The V end was cut by 0 bases, the J end by 2 bases, with 11 bases between. There are 15 residues in the CDR3. CDR3 bases: TGTGCCAGCAGTTTATCGCATCAGGGCCCCTACGAGCAGTACTTC. Encoded protein: CASSLSHQGPYEQYF.

There are many counts of this clonotype. The genes are TRBV7-2 and TRBJ2-5; maybe TRBD2 (6 bases). This CDR3 spans 14 amino acids. Trimming shortened V by 5 bases and J by 4 bases, and 14 bases separated the two germline ends. The germline CDR1 and CDR2 sequences are SGHTA and FQGNSA. The CDR3 DNA reads as TGTGCCAGCAGCAGAGAGAGGGGAGGAGAGACCCAGTACTTC. Protein product: CASSRERGGETQYF. The full variable domain, in which reference TRBV7-2 and TRBJ2-5 provide the parts outside the CDR3, is GAGVSQSPSNKVTEKGKDVELRCDPISGHTALYWYRQSLGQGLEFLIYFQGNSAPDKSGLPSDRFSAERTGGSVSTLTIQRTQQEDSAVYLCASSRERGGETQYFGPGTRLLVL.

This clonotype was seen many times. Here the CDR3 reads CAISSSETGTYEQYF. CDR3 coding DNA: TGTGCCATCAGCTCCTCCGAGACAGGGACCTACGAGCAGTACTTC. This chain connects TRBV10-3 to TRBJ2-7, with TRBD1 matching 7 bases. This CDR3 spans 15 amino acids. Germline V gene sequence: CDR1 ENHRY, CDR2 SYGVKD. Losses at the gene ends were 6 bases for V and 2 bases for J; bases not matched to a gene: 10.

This clonotype was found many times. One junction end disagrees with the germline gene, perhaps due to a read error. The V gene is TRBV7-7, the J gene TRBJ2-7, with 8 bases matching TRBD1. The CDR3 extends over 13 amino acids. The germline gives CDR1 SSHAT, CDR2 FNYEAQ (reference sequence). CDR3 DNA sequence: TGTGCTAGCAGCTTGGACAGGGCCTACGAGCAGTACTTC. This gives the protein CASSLDRAYEQYF.

This clonotype was detected ten times or more. The gene calls are TRBV7-6 and TRBJ2-2; TRBD2 matches at 9 bases. With 2 bases clipped from V and 6 bases from J, the junction kept 4 bases outside the gene matches. Germline V gene lookup returns CDR1 SGHVS and CDR2 FNYEAQ. The CDR3 sequence is 15 residues long. CDR3 nucleotides: TGTGCCAGCAGCTTAACGAGCGGGGGGCCCGGGGAGCTGTTTTTT. Protein sequence: CASSLTSGGPGELFF.

Turning to this clonotype: Given a much more abundant clone one base away, this may be a read error. As DNA, the CDR3 is TGCGCCAGCAGTTCCCCGGGACACTACGAGCAGTACTTC. It encodes CASSSPGHYEQYF. The chain recombines TRBV10-1 with TRBJ2-7; D might be TRBD1 (6 bases). V gave up 5 bases and J gave up 3 bases, with 11 bases separating them. CDR1 is WNHNN and CDR2 is SYGVQD in the germline V gene (reference sequence). The CDR3 runs 13 residues.

In its sample, this clonotype was seen many times. The chain joins TRBV28 to TRBJ2-2, with no clear D. Trimming stripped 6 bases from V and 2 bases from J, with 16 bases between. Germline CDR1 and CDR2: MDHEN and SYDVKM. The CDR3 extends over 16 amino acids. Written as DNA, the CDR3 is TGTGCCAGCAGCCGTGTCTGGTCGAGCAACACCGGGGAGCTGTTTTTT. Protein product: CASSRVWSSNTGELFF.

This clonotype has only a few counts. The chain combines TRBV7-3 with TRBJ2-3, with D perhaps matching TRBD1 or TRBD2 (6 bases each). V gave up 2 bases and J gave up 0 bases, with 15 bases separating them. Germline-derived CDR1 and CDR2 are SGHTA and FQGTGA. The CDR3 sequence is 17 residues long. The CDR3 sequence: CASSLAGTPHSTDTQYF. The CDR3 DNA sequence: TGTGCCAGCAGCTTAGCGGGGACACCACATAGCACAGATACGCAGTATTTT.

This clonotype was detected a few times. The chain recombines TRBV11-3 with TRBJ2-1; TRBD2 aligns across 8 bases. Germline trimming cut 6 bases from V and 5 bases from J; bases unmatched to any gene: 3. The CDR3 sequence is 13 residues long. CDR1 is SGHNT, CDR2 YENEEA, per germline. In nucleotides, the CDR3 is TGTGCCAGCAGGACTAGCGCGAACAATGAGCAGTTCTTC. This encodes CASRTSANNEQFF. Drawing the rest from reference TRBV11-3 and TRBJ2-1, the complete variable domain is EAGVVQSPRYKIIEKKQPVAFWCNPISGHNTLYWYLQNLGQGPELLIRYENEEAVDDSQLPKDRFSAERLKGVDSTLKIQPAELGDSAVYLCASRTSANNEQFFGPGTRLTVL.

This clonotype has at least ten counts. The DNA of the CDR3 is TGTGCCAGCAGTGACGCGGCGGGGGGTCAGACAGATACGCAGTATTTT. This sequence encodes CASSDAAGGQTDTQYF. V is TRBV6-4 and J is TRBJ2-3; 8 nucleotides line up with TRBD2. The V gene end was trimmed by 2 bases and the J gene end by 3 bases; junction bases not matched to a gene: 7. Per the germline V gene, CDR1 is MRHNA and CDR2 is SNTAGT. CDR3 size: 16 residues.

The sample holds a few counts of this clonotype. The V and J genes are TRBV7-2 and TRBJ2-1; perhaps TRBD1 as D (5 bases). Trimming took 1 base from V and 5 from J, leaving 9 bases between them. The CDR3 loop spans 14 amino acids. Germline lookup yields CDR1 SGHTA and CDR2 FQGNSA. CDR3 coding DNA: TGTGCCAGCAGCTTAGTCTCCAGGGACAATGAGCAGTTCTTC. It is translated as CASSLVSRDNEQFF. Full variable domain (rest looked up from reference TRBV7-2 and TRBJ2-1): GAGVSQSPSNKVTEKGKDVELRCDPISGHTALYWYRQSLGQGLEFLIYFQGNSAPDKSGLPSDRFSAERTGGSVSTLTIQRTQQEDSAVYLCASSLVSRDNEQFFGPGTRLTVL.

This clonotype has ten or more counts. The CDR3 is CASSLARGADTQYF. The CDR3 nucleotides are TGTGCCAGCAGCTTAGCGCGGGGAGCAGATACGCAGTATTTT. This rearrangement joins TRBV7-6 to TRBJ2-3, with D perhaps matching TRBD2 (6 bases). The CDR3 has 14 amino acids. V was shortened by 0 bases and J by 4 bases, with 8 bases between the two germline ends. Germline V CDR1 and CDR2: SGHVS, FNYEAQ.

This clonotype was detected a few times. The rearrangement links TRBV10-3 to TRBJ2-7; 7 bases map to TRBD1. CDR1 and CDR2 from the germline V gene are ENHRY and SYGVKD. The CDR3 covers 12 residues. V lost 10 bases and J lost 0; bases outside the gene matches: 3. CDR3 sequence reads: CATWDSSYEQYF. The CDR3 DNA sequence: TGTGCCACCTGGGACAGCTCCTACGAGCAGTACTTC.

There are many counts of this clonotype. The chain couples TRBV7-6 to TRBJ1-1, with 8 bases aligning to TRBD1. From germline, CDR1 is SGHVS and CDR2 FNYEAQ. The CDR3 extends over 14 amino acids. Trimming took 0 bases from V and 10 from J; bases not matched to a gene: 7. The CDR3, as DNA: TGTGCCAGCAGCTTAGCGCCAGGGGGCGGGGGAGCTTTCTTT. Protein: CASSLAPGGGGAFF.

This clonotype was observed many times. The chain combines TRBV5-4 with TRBJ2-7, with 9 bases fitting TRBD1. Germline values: CDR1 SGHNT, CDR2 YYREEE (reference sequence). The CDR3 extends over 15 amino acids. V trimming: 4 bases; J trimming: 2 bases; junction bases outside the gene matches: 7. The CDR3, as DNA: TGTGCCAGCAGCCGACTAGGGACAGGGACCTACGAGCAGTACTTC. This sequence encodes CASSRLGTGTYEQYF. The whole variable domain, filled in from reference TRBV5-4 and TRBJ2-7, reads ETGVTQSPTHLIKTRGQQVTLRCSSQSGHNTVSWYQQALGQGPQFIFQYYREEENGRGNFPPRFSGLQFPNYSSELNVNALELDDSALYLCASSRLGTGTYEQYFGPGTRLTVT.

This clonotype was observed many times. The CDR3 coding sequence is TGTGCCACTCTCCTAGACGGCACAGATACGCAGTATTTT. Its translation: CATLLDGTDTQYF. This chain uses TRBV6-5 with TRBJ2-3; no firm D call. The CDR3 is 13 amino acids. Germline CDR1 MNHEY, CDR2 SVGAGI. The V and J ends lost 10 bases and 1 base respectively, with 12 bases between them.

The CDR3 spells CASSPTGQTYEQYF. CDR3 nucleotides: TGTGCCAGCTCACCAACGGGACAGACCTACGAGCAGTACTTC. The J gene is TRBJ2-7, the V gene TRBV18; TRBD1 matches at 7 bases. V was pared by 2 bases and J by 2 bases, with 3 bases of the junction left unmatched. The germline V gene encodes CDR1 KGHSH and CDR2 LQKENI. The CDR3 length is 14 residues.

This clonotype showed up just a few times. The rearrangement uses TRBV11-2 and TRBJ1-2, with TRBD1 matching 7 bases. V lost 4 bases and J lost 8; bases outside the gene matches: 10. Germline V CDR1 and CDR2: SGHAT, FQNNGV. The CDR3 is 14 residues long. The CDR3, as DNA: TGTGCCAGCAGCTCCGCATCGACAGGGCGGGGCTACACCTTC. Amino acid sequence: CASSSASTGRGYTF.

This clonotype was counted at least ten times. The genes are TRBV7-6 and TRBJ1-3, with D hard to call. In germline, CDR1 is SGHVS, CDR2 FNYEAQ. The CDR3 extends over 17 amino acids. V lost 5 bases to trimming and J lost 2 bases, with 19 bases between them. The CDR3 bases are TGTGCCAGCAGCATCTTGCCGGAGTTAGAGACTGGAAACACCATATATTTT. Encoded protein: CASSILPELETGNTIYF.

This clonotype was recorded at least ten times. The V call is TRBV4-2, the J call TRBJ1-1, with D perhaps TRBD1 (5 bases). Trimming shortened V by 1 base and J by 5 bases, and 29 bases separated the two germline ends. Germline-derived CDR1 and CDR2 are LGHNA and YNFKEQ. The CDR3 covers 20 residues. CDR3 bases: TGTGCCAGCAGCCAAGGGACCCCCGGACATCCTCTAGGGATGAGAACTGAAGCTTTCTTT. Translating it yields CASSQGTPGHPLGMRTEAFF.

This clonotype was counted ten times or more. J is TRBJ2-5 and V is TRBV20-1; 10 nucleotides match TRBD2. Germline-derived CDR1 and CDR2 are DFQATT and SNEGSKA (reference sequence). Unmatched junction bases numbered 3, after V lost 3 bases and J lost 5 bases. The CDR3 is made up of 13 amino acids. The CDR3 here is CSASLAGEETQYF. The CDR3 DNA reads TGCAGTGCTAGCCTAGCGGGGGAGGAGACCCAGTACTTC.

This clonotype has a count of ten or more. The chain joins TRBV6-5 to TRBJ2-1, with 9 bases lining up with TRBD2. In germline, CDR1 is MNHEY, CDR2 SVGAGI. V lost 6 bases and J lost 6; bases outside the gene matches: 9. The length of the CDR3 is 15 residues. The CDR3 region has the DNA TGTGCCAGCAGCTCTAGCGGGGCTCGGATCAATGAGCAGTTCTTC. The encoded protein is CASSSSGARINEQFF.

This clonotype was counted many times. The chain recombines TRBV30 with TRBJ1-1; 8 bases agree with TRBD1. V dropped 7 bases and J dropped 4; count of bases not matched to a gene: 5. Germline V gives CDR1 GTSNPN, CDR2 SVGIG (reference sequence). The CDR3 covers 12 residues. DNA of the CDR3: TGTGCCTATGACAGGGGAGGCACTGAAGCTTTCTTT. Protein: CAYDRGGTEAFF.

At least ten counts were recorded for this clonotype. This chain uses TRBV5-1 with TRBJ1-1; 7 nucleotides agree with TRBD1. CDR1 SGHRS and CDR2 YFSETQ come from the germline V gene. J was trimmed by 6 bases and V by 0 bases; bases with no gene match: 2. CDR3 length equals 13 residues. The CDR3 loop is CASSLGGQPEAFF. The CDR3 region has the DNA TGCGCCAGCAGCTTGGGGGGACAGCCTGAAGCTTTCTTT.

This clonotype appeared a few times. The chain employs TRBV7-8 and TRBJ2-7; D possibly corresponds to TRBD2 (6 bases). The V and J ends lost 3 bases and 0 bases respectively, with 18 bases between them. This CDR3 contains 17 residues. Germline V gene lookup returns CDR1 SGHVS and CDR2 FQNEAQ. The CDR3: CASSLRPAGRFSYEQYF. The CDR3 DNA reads TGTGCCAGCAGCTTGAGGCCGGCGGGGCGTTTCTCCTACGAGCAGTACTTC.

This clonotype was seen a few times. The chain has TRBV28 and TRBJ1-4; 8 bases are a match to TRBD1. V was pared by 6 bases and J by 7 bases, with 10 bases of the junction left unmatched. Germline loops: CDR1 MDHEN, CDR2 SYDVKM. The CDR3 extends over 15 amino acids. Here the CDR3 DNA reads TGTGCCAGCAGCCGGATTGGACAGGGAGGTGAAAAACTGTTTTTT. It yields the protein CASSRIGQGGEKLFF.